A selection of T cell receptor beta chains follows, all from one sample in a study of control samples from healthy donors and cancer patients. Method: immunoSEQ multiplex PCR; TCRdb's copy keeps in-frame clones and lacks some. Among approximately 160,000 clones listed, around 90% were seen once. Sequenced input: blood. The receptors derive from a woman between 35 and 50 years old in good health. Both conserved end residues are part of each CDR3. The D gene is left open where the match is weak. For some rows the clone size is stated as once, few or many, or as a class when expanded; others skip it.

CASRWTGPNEQFF | TGTGCCAGCAGATGGACAGGGCCGAATGAGCAGTTCTTC | TRBV6-6 | TRBD1 | TRBJ2-1 | .
CASSLSGAYYNEQFF | TGCGCCAGCAGCTTGTCGGGGGCCTACTACAATGAGCAGTTCTTC | TRBV5-1 | . | TRBJ2-1 | .
CATSRDRANTGELFF | TGTGCCACCAGCAGAGACAGGGCGAACACCGGGGAGCTGTTTTTT | TRBV15 | . | TRBJ2-2 | .
CASSLPGTGYEQYF | TGTGCCAGCAGCTTGCCCGGGACAGGCTACGAGCAGTACTTC | TRBV7-8 | TRBD1 | TRBJ2-7 | .
CASSQVLTDTQYF | TGTGCCAGCAGCCAAGTTCTCACAGATACGCAGTATTTT | TRBV4-2 | . | TRBJ2-3 | .
CASSLGQGSTEAFF | TGTGCCAGCAGCCTCGGACAGGGGAGCACTGAAGCTTTCTTT | TRBV11-2 | TRBD1 | TRBJ1-1 | .
CASRTSGQGDYGYTF | TGTGCCAGCAGAACGAGTGGACAGGGCGACTATGGCTACACCTTC | TRBV6-5 | TRBD1 | TRBJ1-2 | .
CASSGTGSYNSPLHF | TGTGCCAGCAGTGGTACGGGTTCCTATAATTCACCCCTCCACTTT | TRBV5-4 | . | TRBJ1-6 | .
CASSSAASGGAKETQYF | TGCGCCAGCAGTAGCGCGGCTAGCGGGGGGGCCAAGGAGACCCAGTACTTC | TRBV5-1 | TRBD2 | TRBJ2-5 | .
CASSPSADTQYF | TGTGCCAGCAGTCCTAGCGCAGATACGCAGTATTTT | TRBV2 | . | TRBJ2-3 | .
CASSLAPQGIVRGYTF | TGTGCCAGCAGCTTAGCGCCACAAGGGATTGTTAGGGGCTACACCTTC | TRBV7-9 | . | TRBJ1-2 | .
CASRGQASTYEQYF | TGTGCCAGTAGGGGACAGGCCAGCACCTACGAGCAGTACTTC | TRBV19 | TRBD1 | TRBJ2-7 | .
CASSPVADTQYF | TGTGCCAGCTCACCTGTTGCAGATACGCAGTATTTT | TRBV18 | . | TRBJ2-3 | .
CASNPGQGRHQPQHF | TGTGCCAGCAACCCAGGACAGGGTAGGCATCAGCCCCAGCATTTT | TRBV6-5 | TRBD1 | TRBJ1-5 | .
CASSQRQGASSPLHF | TGCGCCAGCAGCCAAAGACAGGGGGCTAGTTCACCCCTCCACTTT | TRBV4-1 | TRBD1 | TRBJ1-6 | .
CASSYVGARVEETQYF | TGCGCCAGCAGTTATGTGGGGGCGCGGGTTGAAGAGACCCAGTACTTC | TRBV10-2 | . | TRBJ2-5 | .
CATRTGGSGNTIYF | TGTGCCACGCGGACAGGGGGCTCTGGAAACACCATATATTTT | TRBV6-5 | TRBD1 | TRBJ1-3 | .
CASSIDGRETQYF | TGTGCCAGTAGTATAGATGGGAGGGAGACCCAGTACTTC | TRBV19 | . | TRBJ2-5 | .
CASTHDRFYNSPLHF | TGCGCCAGCACCCACGACAGGTTCTATAATTCACCCCTCCACTTT | TRBV5-1 | . | TRBJ1-6 | .
CASSFQSSYGYTF | TGTGCCAGCAGCTTTCAGTCCAGCTATGGCTACACCTTC | TRBV5-6 | . | TRBJ1-2 | .
CASSLAGGFDNEQFF | TGCGCCAGCAGCTTAGCGGGGGGGTTTGACAATGAGCAGTTCTTC | TRBV5-1 | TRBD2 | TRBJ2-1 | .
CASSLEGQGSYNEQFF | TGCGCCAGCAGCTTGGAAGGCCAGGGCTCCTACAATGAGCAGTTCTTC | TRBV5-1 | . | TRBJ2-1 | .
CASRLAGGPWTDTQYF | TGTGCCAGTCGACTAGCGGGGGGGCCTTGGACAGATACGCAGTATTTT | TRBV19 | TRBD2 | TRBJ2-3 | once
CASSLAGTGGSPLHF | TGTGCCAGCAGCCTAGCCGGGACAGGGGGTTCACCCCTCCACTTT | TRBV2 | TRBD1 | TRBJ1-6 | .
CATSEASGVGTDTQYF | TGTGCCACCAGTGAGGCTAGCGGGGTAGGCACAGATACGCAGTATTTT | TRBV24-1 | TRBD2 | TRBJ2-3 | .
CASSLDGNPVETQYF | TGCGCCAGCAGCTTGGACGGCAACCCGGTGGAGACCCAGTACTTC | TRBV5-1 | . | TRBJ2-5 | .
CASSLEGAGETQYF | TGTGCCAGCAGCTTAGAGGGGGCCGGGGAGACCCAGTACTTC | TRBV7-9 | TRBD1 | TRBJ2-5 | .
CAMRRASGGQDTQYF | TGTGCCATGAGGCGGGCTAGCGGGGGTCAAGATACGCAGTATTTT | TRBV6-5 | TRBD2 | TRBJ2-3 | .
CASSLGSGGEQYF | TGTGCCAGCAGCTTAGGGAGTGGCGGCGAGCAGTACTTC | TRBV7-9 | . | TRBJ2-7 | .
CASSQGQPNTEAFF | TGTGCCAGCAGCCAAGGACAGCCGAACACTGAAGCTTTCTTT | TRBV3-1/TRBV3-2 | . | TRBJ1-1 | once
CASSLASGIGELFF | TGTGCCAGCAGCTTGGCTTCTGGCATCGGGGAGCTGTTTTTT | TRBV5-4 | . | TRBJ2-2 | .
CASSQEGHFSYNEQFF | TGTGCCAGCAGCCAAGAGGGACACTTCTCCTACAATGAGCAGTTCTTC | TRBV3-1/TRBV3-2 | . | TRBJ2-1 | .
CAWSPGNTIYF | TGTGCCTGGAGTCCGGGAAACACCATATATTTT | TRBV11-2 | . | TRBJ1-3 | .
CASRRREEGAVRTEAFF | TGCGCCAGCAGGCGACGGGAGGAGGGGGCTGTTCGTACTGAAGCTTTCTTT | TRBV5-1 | TRBD1 | TRBJ1-1 | .
CASSLGGQGHQETQYF | TGCGCCAGCAGCTTGGGGGGACAGGGGCACCAAGAGACCCAGTACTTC | TRBV5-1 | TRBD1 | TRBJ2-5 | .
CASSQAPNEQFF | TGTGCCAGCAGCCAAGCCCCTAATGAGCAGTTCTTC | TRBV3-1/TRBV3-2 | . | TRBJ2-1 | .
CASRDLGFNEQFF | TGTGCCAGCAGAGACCTAGGGTTCAATGAGCAGTTCTTC | TRBV27 | . | TRBJ2-1 | .
CASVSDWSYEQYF | TGTGCTAGTGTTTCGGACTGGTCCTACGAGCAGTACTTC | TRBV12-5 | . | TRBJ2-7 | .
CASSEDGFYEQYF | TGTGCCAGCAGTGAGGACGGATTCTACGAGCAGTACTTC | TRBV27 | . | TRBJ2-7 | .
CASSPVTSTEAFF | TGTGCCAGCAGCCCCGTTACGTCCACTGAAGCTTTCTTT | TRBV5-4 | . | TRBJ1-1 | .
CASSPPDYEQYF | TGTGCCAGCAGTCCCCCCGACTACGAGCAGTACTTC | TRBV2 | . | TRBJ2-7 | .
CASSLATRLGNQPQHF | TGTGCCAGCAGCTTGGCCACGAGGTTGGGCAATCAGCCCCAGCATTTT | TRBV5-6 | . | TRBJ1-5 | .
CASSIVGTGPTLGAFF | TGTGCCAGTAGTATAGTGGGGACAGGGCCAACGTTGGGGGCTTTCTTT | TRBV19 | TRBD1 | TRBJ1-1 | .
CASTLTGYNEQFF | TGTGCCAGCACCCTGACAGGGTACAATGAGCAGTTCTTC | TRBV11-2 | TRBD1 | TRBJ2-1 | .